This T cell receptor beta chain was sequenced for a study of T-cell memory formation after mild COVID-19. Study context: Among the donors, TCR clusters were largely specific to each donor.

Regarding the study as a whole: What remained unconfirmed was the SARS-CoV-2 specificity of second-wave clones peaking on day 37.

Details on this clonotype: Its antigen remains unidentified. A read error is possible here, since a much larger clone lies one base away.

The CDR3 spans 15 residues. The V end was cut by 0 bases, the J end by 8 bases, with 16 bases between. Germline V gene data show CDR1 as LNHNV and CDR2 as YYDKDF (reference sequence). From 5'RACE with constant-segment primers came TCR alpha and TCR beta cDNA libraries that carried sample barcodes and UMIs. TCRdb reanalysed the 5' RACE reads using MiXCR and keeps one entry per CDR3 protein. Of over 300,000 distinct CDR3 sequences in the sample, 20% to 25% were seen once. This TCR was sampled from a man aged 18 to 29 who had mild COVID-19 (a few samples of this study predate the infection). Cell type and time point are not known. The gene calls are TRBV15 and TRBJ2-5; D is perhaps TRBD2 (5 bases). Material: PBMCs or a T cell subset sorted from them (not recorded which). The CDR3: CATSRDLRRPRTQYF. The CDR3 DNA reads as TGTGCCACCAGCAGAGATCTCAGGAGGCCCCGAACCCAGTACTTC. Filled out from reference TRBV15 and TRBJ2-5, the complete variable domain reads DAMVIQNPRYQVTQFGKPVTLSCSQTLNHNVMYWYQQKSSQAPKLLFHYYDKDFNNEADTPDNFQSRRPNTSFCFLDIRSPGLGDTAMYLCATSRDLRRPRTQYFGPGTRLLVL.